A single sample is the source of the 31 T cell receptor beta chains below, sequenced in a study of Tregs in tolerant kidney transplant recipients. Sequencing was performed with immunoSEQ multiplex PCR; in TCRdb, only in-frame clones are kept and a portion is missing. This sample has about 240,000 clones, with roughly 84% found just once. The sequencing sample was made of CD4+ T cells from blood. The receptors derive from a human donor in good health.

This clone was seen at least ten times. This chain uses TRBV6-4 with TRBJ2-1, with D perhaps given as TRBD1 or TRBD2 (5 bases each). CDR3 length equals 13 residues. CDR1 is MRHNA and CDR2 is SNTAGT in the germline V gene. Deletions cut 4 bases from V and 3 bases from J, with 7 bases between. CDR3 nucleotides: TGTGCCAGCAGTGGGGACGGCTACAATGAGCAGTTCTTC. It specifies CASSGDGYNEQFF.

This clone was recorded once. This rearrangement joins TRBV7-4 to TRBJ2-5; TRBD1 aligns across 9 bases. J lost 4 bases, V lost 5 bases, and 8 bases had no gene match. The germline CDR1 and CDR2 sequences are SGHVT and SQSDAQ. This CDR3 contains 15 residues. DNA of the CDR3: TGTGCCAGCAGCCCCCTCCCGACAGGGGGAGAGACCCAGTACTTC. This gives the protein CASSPLPTGGETQYF.

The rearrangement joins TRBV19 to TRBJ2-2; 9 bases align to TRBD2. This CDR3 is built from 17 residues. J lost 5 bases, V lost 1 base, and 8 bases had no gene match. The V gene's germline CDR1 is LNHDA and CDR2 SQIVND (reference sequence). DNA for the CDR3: TGTGCCAGTAGTATAGTCCCAGCGGGAGGTGAGACCGGGGAGCTGTTTTTT. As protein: CASSIVPAGGETGELFF. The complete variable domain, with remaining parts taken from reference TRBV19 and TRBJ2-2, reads DGGITQSPKYLFRKEGQNVTLSCEQNLNHDAMYWYRQDPGQGLRLIYYSQIVNDFQKGDIAEGYSVSREKKESFPLTVTSAQKNPTAFYLCASSIVPAGGETGELFFGEGSRLTVL.

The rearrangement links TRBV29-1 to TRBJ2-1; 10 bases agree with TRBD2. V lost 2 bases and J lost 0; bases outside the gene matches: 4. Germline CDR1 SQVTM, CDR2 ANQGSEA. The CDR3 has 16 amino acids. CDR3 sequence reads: CSVEPSGGYSYNEQFF. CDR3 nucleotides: TGCAGCGTTGAACCTAGCGGGGGCTACTCCTACAATGAGCAGTTCTTC.

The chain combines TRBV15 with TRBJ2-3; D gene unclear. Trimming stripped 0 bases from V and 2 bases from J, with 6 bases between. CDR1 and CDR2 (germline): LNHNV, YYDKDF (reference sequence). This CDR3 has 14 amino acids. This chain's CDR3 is CATSREQYTDTQYF. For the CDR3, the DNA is TGTGCCACCAGCAGAGAACAGTACACAGATACGCAGTATTTT.

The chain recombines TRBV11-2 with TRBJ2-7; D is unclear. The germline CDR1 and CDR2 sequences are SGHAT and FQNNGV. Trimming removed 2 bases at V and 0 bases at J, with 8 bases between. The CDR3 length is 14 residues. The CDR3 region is CASSLLGSSYEQYF. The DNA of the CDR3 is TGTGCCAGCAGCTTACTGGGCAGCTCCTACGAGCAGTACTTC.

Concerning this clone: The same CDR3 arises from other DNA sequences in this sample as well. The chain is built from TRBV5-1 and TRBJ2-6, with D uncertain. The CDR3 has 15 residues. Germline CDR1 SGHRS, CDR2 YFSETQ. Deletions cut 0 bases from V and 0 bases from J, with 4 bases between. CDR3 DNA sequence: TGCGCCAGCAGCTTGGGACTCTCTGGGGCCAACGTCCTGACTTTC. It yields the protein CASSLGLSGANVLTF.

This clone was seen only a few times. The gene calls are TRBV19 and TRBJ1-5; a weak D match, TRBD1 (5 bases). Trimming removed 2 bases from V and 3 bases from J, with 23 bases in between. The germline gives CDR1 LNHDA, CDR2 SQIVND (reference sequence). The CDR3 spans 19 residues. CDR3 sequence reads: CASSIFGGRGQLFNQPQHF. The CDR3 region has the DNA TGTGCCAGTAGTATATTCGGCGGTAGGGGCCAACTATTCAATCAGCCCCAGCATTTT.

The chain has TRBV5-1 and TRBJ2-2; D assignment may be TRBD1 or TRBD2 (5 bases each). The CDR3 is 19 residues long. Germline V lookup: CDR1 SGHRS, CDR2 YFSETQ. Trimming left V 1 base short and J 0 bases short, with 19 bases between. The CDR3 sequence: CASSLSSASWGTNTGELFF. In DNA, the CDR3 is TGCGCCAGCAGCTTGAGTTCCGCTAGCTGGGGGACGAACACCGGGGAGCTGTTTTTT.

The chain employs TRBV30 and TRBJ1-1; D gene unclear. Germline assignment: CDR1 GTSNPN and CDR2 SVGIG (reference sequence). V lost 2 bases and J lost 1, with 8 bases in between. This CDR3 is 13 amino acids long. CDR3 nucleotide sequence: TGTGCCTGGAGTCTGGGTAGGAACACTGAAGCTTTCTTT. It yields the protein CAWSLGRNTEAFF.

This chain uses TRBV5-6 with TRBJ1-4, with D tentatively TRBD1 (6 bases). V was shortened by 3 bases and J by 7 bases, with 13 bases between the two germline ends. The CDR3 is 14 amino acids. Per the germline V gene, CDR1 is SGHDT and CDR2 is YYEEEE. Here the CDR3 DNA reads TGTGCCAGCAGCTATGGTTGGACAGCTGAAAAACTGTTTTTT. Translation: CASSYGWTAEKLFF. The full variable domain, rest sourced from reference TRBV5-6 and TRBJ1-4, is DAGVTQSPTHLIKTRGQQVTLRCSPKSGHDTVSWYQQALGQGPQFIFQYYEEEERQRGNFPDRFSGHQFPNYSSELNVNALLLGDSALYLCASSYGWTAEKLFFGSGTQLSVL.

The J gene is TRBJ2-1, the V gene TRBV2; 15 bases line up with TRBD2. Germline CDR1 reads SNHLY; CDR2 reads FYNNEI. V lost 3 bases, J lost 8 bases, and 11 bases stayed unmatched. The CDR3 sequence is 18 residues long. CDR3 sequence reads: CASSDSGLAGGVGDEQFF. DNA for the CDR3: TGTGCCAGCAGTGACTCGGGACTAGCGGGAGGAGTAGGCGATGAGCAGTTCTTC.

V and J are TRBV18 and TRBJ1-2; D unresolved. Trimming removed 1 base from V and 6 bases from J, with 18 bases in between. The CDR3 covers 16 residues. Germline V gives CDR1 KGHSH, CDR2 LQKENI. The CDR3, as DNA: TGTGCCAGCTCACCACGTATGGGAAGGAATCTCAATGGCTACACCTTC. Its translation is CASSPRMGRNLNGYTF.

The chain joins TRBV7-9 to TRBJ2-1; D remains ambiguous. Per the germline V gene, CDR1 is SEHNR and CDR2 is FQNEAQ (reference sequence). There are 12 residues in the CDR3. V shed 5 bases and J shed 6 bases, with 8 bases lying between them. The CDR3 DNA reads TGTGCCAGCAGCCGCTGGGGCAATGAGCAGTTCTTC. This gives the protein CASSRWGNEQFF.

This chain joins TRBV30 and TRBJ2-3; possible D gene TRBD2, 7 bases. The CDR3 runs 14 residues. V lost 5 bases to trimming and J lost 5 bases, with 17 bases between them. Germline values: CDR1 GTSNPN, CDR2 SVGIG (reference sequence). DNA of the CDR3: TGTGCCTGGGGGGTAGGGGGGGCTGAAGATACGCAGTATTTT. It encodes CAWGVGGAEDTQYF.

CDR3 nucleotide sequence: TGTGCCAGCAGGTCCCTGGTAGCGGGAGGTACAAATGAGCAGTTCTTC. The encoded protein is CASRSLVAGGTNEQFF. The chain is built from TRBV5-4 and TRBJ2-1, with 10 nucleotides matching TRBD2. The germline CDR1 and CDR2 sequences are SGHNT and YYREEE (reference sequence). CDR3 length equals 16 residues. The J segment lost 7 bases and the V segment lost 5 bases, leaving 12 bases of the junction unmatched.

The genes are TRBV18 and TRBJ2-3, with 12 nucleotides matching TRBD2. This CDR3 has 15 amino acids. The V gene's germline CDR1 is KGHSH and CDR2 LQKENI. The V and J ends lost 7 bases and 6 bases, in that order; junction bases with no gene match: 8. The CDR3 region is CASLRLAGASDTQYF. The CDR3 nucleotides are TGTGCCAGCTTACGACTAGCGGGAGCTTCGGATACGCAGTATTTT.

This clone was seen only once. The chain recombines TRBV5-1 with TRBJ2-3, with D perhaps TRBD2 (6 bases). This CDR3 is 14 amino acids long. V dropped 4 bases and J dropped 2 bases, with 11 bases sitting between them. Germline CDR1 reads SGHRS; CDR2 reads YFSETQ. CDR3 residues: CASSRDSTTDTQYF. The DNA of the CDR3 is TGCGCCAGCAGCCGGGACTCCACCACAGATACGCAGTATTTT.

CDR3 region: CASRVGSPGEKLFF. As DNA, the CDR3 is TGTGCCAGCAGGGTAGGGTCCCCCGGGGAAAAACTGTTTTTT. V and J are TRBV6-1 and TRBJ1-4; D not certain. Germline CDR1 is MNHNS and CDR2 is SASEGT. The CDR3 extends over 14 amino acids. Trimming took 6 bases from V and 8 from J, leaving 16 bases between them.

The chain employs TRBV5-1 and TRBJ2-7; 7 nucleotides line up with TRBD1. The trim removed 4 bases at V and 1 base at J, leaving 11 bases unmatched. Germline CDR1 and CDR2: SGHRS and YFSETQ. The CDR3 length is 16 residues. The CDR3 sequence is CASSPKPGQQSYEQYF. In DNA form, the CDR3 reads TGCGCCAGCAGCCCCAAACCGGGACAGCAATCCTACGAGCAGTACTTC.

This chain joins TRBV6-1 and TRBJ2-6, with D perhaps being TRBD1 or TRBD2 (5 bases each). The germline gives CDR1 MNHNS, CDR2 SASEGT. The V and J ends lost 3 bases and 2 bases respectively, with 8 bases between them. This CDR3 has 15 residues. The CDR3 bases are TGTGCCAGCAGTGACGGGGCTGCTGGGGCCAACGTCCTGACTTTC. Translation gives CASSDGAAGANVLTF.

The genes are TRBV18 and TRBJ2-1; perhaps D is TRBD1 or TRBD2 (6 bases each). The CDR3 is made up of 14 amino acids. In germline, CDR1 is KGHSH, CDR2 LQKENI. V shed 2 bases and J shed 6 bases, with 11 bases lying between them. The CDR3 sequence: CASSPVEGGNEQFF. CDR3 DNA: TGTGCCAGCTCACCAGTAGAGGGGGGCAATGAGCAGTTCTTC. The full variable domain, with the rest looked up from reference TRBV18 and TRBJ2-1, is NAGVMQNPRHLVRRRGQEARLRCSPMKGHSHVYWYRQLPEEGLKFMVYLQKENIIDESGMPKERFSAEFPKEGPSILRIQQVVRGDSAAYFCASSPVEGGNEQFFGPGTRLTVL.

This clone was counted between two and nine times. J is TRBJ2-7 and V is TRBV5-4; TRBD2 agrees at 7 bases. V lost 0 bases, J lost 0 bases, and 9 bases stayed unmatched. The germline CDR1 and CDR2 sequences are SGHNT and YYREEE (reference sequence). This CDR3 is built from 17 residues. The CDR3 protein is CASSLGTTSVSSYEQYF. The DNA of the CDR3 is TGTGCCAGCAGCTTGGGCACCACTAGCGTGAGCTCCTACGAGCAGTACTTC.

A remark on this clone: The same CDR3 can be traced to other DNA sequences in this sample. CDR3 nucleotide sequence: TGCGCCAGCAGCTTACAGGGGGCGCCCGGTCAGCCCCAGCATTTT. It yields the protein CASSLQGAPGQPQHF. This chain joins TRBV5-1 and TRBJ1-5, with 9 bases lining up with TRBD1. The V and J ends lost 2 bases and 6 bases, in that order; junction bases with no gene match: 6. Germline CDR1 SGHRS, CDR2 YFSETQ. The CDR3 is 15 amino acids.

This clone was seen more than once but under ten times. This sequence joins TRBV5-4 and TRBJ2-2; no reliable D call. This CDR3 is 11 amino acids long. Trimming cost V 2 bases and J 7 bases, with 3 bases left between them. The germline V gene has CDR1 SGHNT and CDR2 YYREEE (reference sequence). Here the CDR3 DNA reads TGTGCCAGCAGCTTTAACGGGGAGCTGTTTTTT. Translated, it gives CASSFNGELFF.

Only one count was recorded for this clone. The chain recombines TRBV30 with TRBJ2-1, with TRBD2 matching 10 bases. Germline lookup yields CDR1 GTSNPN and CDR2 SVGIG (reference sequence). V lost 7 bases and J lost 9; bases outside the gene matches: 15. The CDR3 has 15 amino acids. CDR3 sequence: CASPRASGSASEQFF. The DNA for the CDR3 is TGTGCCTCCCCGCGAGCTAGCGGGAGTGCCAGTGAGCAGTTCTTC. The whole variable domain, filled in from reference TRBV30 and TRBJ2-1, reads SQTIHQWPATLVQPVGSPLSLECTVEGTSNPNLYWYRQAAGRGLQLLFYSVGIGQISSEVPQNLSASRPQDRQFILSSKKLLLSDSGFYLCASPRASGSASEQFFGPGTRLTVL.

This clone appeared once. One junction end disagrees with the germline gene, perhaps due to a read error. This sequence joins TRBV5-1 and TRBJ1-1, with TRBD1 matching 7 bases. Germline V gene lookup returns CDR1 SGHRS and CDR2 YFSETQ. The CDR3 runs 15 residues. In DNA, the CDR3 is TGCGCCCGCAGCCCACGACAGGGCCGGGACACTGAAGCTTTCTTT. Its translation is CARSPRQGRDTEAFF.

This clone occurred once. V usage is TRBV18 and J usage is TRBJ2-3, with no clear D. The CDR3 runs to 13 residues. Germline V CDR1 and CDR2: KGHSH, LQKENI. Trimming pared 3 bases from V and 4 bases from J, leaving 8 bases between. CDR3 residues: CASSPSPADTQYF. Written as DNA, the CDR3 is TGTGCCAGCTCACCCAGCCCCGCAGATACGCAGTATTTT.

CDR3 nucleotide sequence: TGTGCCAGCAGCTCATATCCGGGACGAACCTACGAGCAGTACTTC. It yields the protein CASSSYPGRTYEQYF. This rearrangement joins TRBV5-4 to TRBJ2-7; D possibly uses TRBD1 or TRBD2 (5 bases each). The CDR3 is 15 amino acids. Germline lookup yields CDR1 SGHNT and CDR2 YYREEE (reference sequence). V was pared by 3 bases and J by 2 bases, with 15 bases between.

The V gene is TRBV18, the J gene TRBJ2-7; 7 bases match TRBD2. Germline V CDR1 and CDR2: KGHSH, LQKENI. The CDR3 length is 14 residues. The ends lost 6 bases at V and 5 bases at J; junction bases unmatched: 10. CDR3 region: CASSAAGIHHEQYF. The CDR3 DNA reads TGTGCCAGCTCCGCAGCGGGGATCCACCACGAGCAGTACTTC.

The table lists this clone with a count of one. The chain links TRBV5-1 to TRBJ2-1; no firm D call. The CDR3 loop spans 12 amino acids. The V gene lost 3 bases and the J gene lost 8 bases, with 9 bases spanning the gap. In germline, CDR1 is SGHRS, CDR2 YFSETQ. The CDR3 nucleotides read TGCGCCAGCAGCTCCCATTTTGATGAGCAGTTCTTC. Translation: CASSSHFDEQFF.